Listed below are T cell receptor beta chains from one sample, sequenced in a study of T cell repertoires in cytomegalovirus infection. TCRdb reprocessed the reads via MiXCR and lists one record per CDR3 protein. The sample records hundreds of thousands of distinct CDR3 sequences, about 17% being singletons. Sequenced: PBMCs. The receptors derive from a human donor in good health (CMV status not recorded). Some clones in this sample may be carry-over from other donors' samples. Each CDR3 is given without its conserved first and last residue.

>TRBV6-5|TRBJ1-5
ASSTGYSNQPQH
>TRBV7-2|TRBJ2-5
ASSLNQGKETQY
>TRBV7-2|TRBJ2-1
ASSAPGTSGGAGEQF
>TRBV7-3|TRBJ2-2
ASRWTGGGTGELF
>TRBV20-1|TRBJ2-2
SAPRETGELF
>TRBV12-3/TRBV12-4|TRBJ1-5
ASSLMEDSNQPQH
>TRBV20-1|TRBJ1-6
SAQQGRYNSPLH
>TRBV6-2/TRBV6-3|TRBJ2-2
ASSLLWGNTGELF
>TRBV7-9|TRBJ2-7
ASSLVTGIHEQY
>TRBV7-2|TRBJ1-1
ASSFNYEENTEAF
>TRBV28|TRBJ1-5
ASSPPGGTNQPQH
>TRBV7-2|TRBJ2-2
ASSFDGANTGELF
>TRBV7-2|TRBJ1-5
ASSYEGFLPQH
>TRBV2|TRBJ2-7
ASRTGLSSYEQY
>TRBV12-3/TRBV12-4|TRBJ1-1
ASTGQQNTEAF
>TRBV7-9|TRBJ2-1
ASSLSLRYRNEQF
>TRBV5-3|TRBJ1-4
ASQDRQGSNEKLF
>TRBV12-3/TRBV12-4|TRBJ2-7
ASSLAQWQGGEQY
>TRBV10-3|TRBJ2-7
AISESTGRSYEQY
>TRBV7-4|TRBJ2-5
ASRGGTGLLVETQY
>TRBV11-2|TRBJ2-5
ASSLGDRALQETQY
>TRBV7-6|TRBJ1-2
ASSPGPTGGNYGYT
>TRBV19|TRBJ1-2
ASRYGESGYGYT
>TRBV7-2|TRBJ2-5
ASSLEPSGDQETQY
>TRBV7-2|TRBJ1-2
ASRGDRNYGYT
>TRBV7-9|TRBJ2-1
ASSPLRDEQF
>TRBV28|TRBJ1-5
ASSPTGRGNQPQH
>TRBV24-1|TRBJ1-2
ATSDPGNFYGYT
>TRBV4-1|TRBJ1-2
ASSQGPNDYGYT
>TRBV5-1|TRBJ2-2
ASSLDSGVNTGELF
>TRBV28|TRBJ1-2
ASSSTADWRF
>TRBV6-2/TRBV6-3|TRBJ2-7
ASATGSYEQY
>TRBV28|TRBJ2-7
ASIRMAGAYEQY
>TRBV11-3|TRBJ2-5
ASSIGYGPVETQY
>TRBV6-5|TRBJ1-5
ASSSVSNQPQH
>TRBV6-1|TRBJ2-1
ASSTTSGGNNEQF
>TRBV6-5|TRBJ1-1
ASSSGQGAWTEAF
>TRBV6-4|TRBJ2-7
ASPGERGPPREQY
>TRBV6-8|TRBJ1-1
ASSSGAGMSTEAF
>TRBV27|TRBJ2-5
ASSLVGRPDPETQY
>TRBV11-2|TRBJ1-3
ASTRQAGGAGNTIY
>TRBV10-3|TRBJ2-7
AISDGRRGQGTYEQY
>TRBV6-1|TRBJ2-5
ASSEARGGATETQY